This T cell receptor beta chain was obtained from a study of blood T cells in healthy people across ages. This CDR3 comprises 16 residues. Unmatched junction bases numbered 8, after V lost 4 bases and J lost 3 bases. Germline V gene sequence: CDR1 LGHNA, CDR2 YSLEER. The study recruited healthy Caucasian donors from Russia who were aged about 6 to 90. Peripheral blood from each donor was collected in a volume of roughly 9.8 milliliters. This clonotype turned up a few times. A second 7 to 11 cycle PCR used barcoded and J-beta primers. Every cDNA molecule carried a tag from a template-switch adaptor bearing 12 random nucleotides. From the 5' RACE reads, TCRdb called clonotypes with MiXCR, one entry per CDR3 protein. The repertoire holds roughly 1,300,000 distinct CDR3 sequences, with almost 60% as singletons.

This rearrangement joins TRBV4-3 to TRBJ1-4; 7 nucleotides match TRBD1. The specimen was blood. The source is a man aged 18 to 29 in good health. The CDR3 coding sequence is TGCGCCAGCAGCCTGAAGGGGACAGATTCTAATGAAAAACTGTTTTTT. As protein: CASSLKGTDSNEKLFF.